This T cell receptor beta chain was found in a study of blood T cell repertoires in COVID-19. Overall study: COVID-19 samples from acute and convalescent phases originated in the United States, Italy and Spain.

Produced via immunoSEQ multiplex PCR; TCRdb's table is partial and in-frame only. In the table there are approximately 110,000 clones, 85% to 90% of which are singletons. The V end lost 4 bases, the J end lost 5 bases, and 13 bases lay between the germline ends. CDR1 and CDR2 (germline): SGDLS, YYNGEE. The CDR3 is 13 residues long. The V call is TRBV9, the J call TRBJ2-7, with D possibly matching TRBD2 (5 bases). Sequenced: peripheral blood. The TCR originated in a woman older than 75 with COVID-19, enrolled during active disease. CDR3 DNA sequence: TGTGCCAGCAGCCCCCGAGGGTTTGACGAGCAGTACTTC. Translating it yields CASSPRGFDEQYF.